What follows are 27 T cell receptor beta chains derived from one specimen sequenced in a study of regulatory and conventional T cells in RAG deficiency. Blood CD4+ CD25-high CD127-low regulatory T cells supplied the genomic DNA template. Generated by immunoSEQ multiplex PCR, the TCRdb table keeps only in-frame clones and is missing some. This table has under 25,000 clones, over 80% appearing once. This sample also appeared in a second study, on regulatory T cells. According to that study: Amplification used 52 TRBV primers and 13 TRBJ primers.

Sequencing was performed on Tregs sorted from blood. These receptor sequences come from a human donor in good health.

V gene TRBV2 combines with J gene TRBJ1-1, with 9 positions matching TRBD1. This CDR3 is built from 14 residues. CDR1 SNHLY and CDR2 FYNNEI come from the germline V gene. V shed 5 bases and J 4 bases; nucleotides not matched to a gene: 5. The CDR3 DNA follows: TGTGCCAGCAGTAACAGGGGGCTCGGCACTGAAGCTTTCTTT. As protein: CASSNRGLGTEAFF. Full variable domain (missing parts from reference TRBV2 and TRBJ1-1): EPEVTQTPSHQVTQMGQEVILRCVPISNHLYFYWYRQILGQKVEFLVSFYNNEISEKSEIFDDQFSVERPDGSNFTLKIRSTKLEDSAMYFCASSNRGLGTEAFFGQGTRLTVV.

The chain employs TRBV30 and TRBJ2-7, with D perhaps TRBD2 (5 bases). The CDR3 covers 16 residues. Germline CDR1 reads GTSNPN; CDR2 reads SVGIG (reference sequence). Trimming removed 2 bases from V and 2 bases from J, with 19 bases in between. CDR3 DNA sequence: TGTGCCTGGAGTAAACAGCGGCAGGCCCTCACCTACGAGCAGTACTTC. Amino acids: CAWSKQRQALTYEQYF.

This chain uses TRBV5-5 with TRBJ1-2, with 9 bases matching TRBD1. From germline, CDR1 is SGHKS and CDR2 YYEKEE (reference sequence). V lost 2 bases and J lost 4; bases outside the gene matches: 6. This CDR3 contains 15 residues. Here the CDR3 DNA reads TGTGCCAGCAGCTTCGGGACAGGGTTTAGCTATGGCTACACCTTC. Encoded protein: CASSFGTGFSYGYTF. The variable domain in full, completed from reference TRBV5-5 and TRBJ1-2, reads DAGVTQSPTHLIKTRGQQVTLRCSPISGHKSVSWYQQVLGQGPQFIFQYYEKEERGRGNFPDRFSARQFPNYSSELNVNALLLGDSALYLCASSFGTGFSYGYTFGSGTRLTVV.

The rearrangement uses TRBV18 and TRBJ2-7, with 7 bases matching TRBD2. The CDR3 length is 14 residues. The germline V gene encodes CDR1 KGHSH and CDR2 LQKENI. The ends lost 1 base at V and 4 bases at J; junction bases unmatched: 4. The CDR3 region is CASSPRGSLYEQYF. CDR3 DNA: TGTGCCAGCTCACCACGCGGGAGTCTGTACGAGCAGTACTTC.

This clone occurred a few times. The chain uses TRBV9 and TRBJ1-5; D is unresolved. V was clipped by 4 bases and J by 5 bases, with 10 bases between them. There are 13 residues in the CDR3. Germline V gene sequence: CDR1 SGDLS, CDR2 YYNGEE. The CDR3 sequence: CASSITWDQPQHF. CDR3 DNA: TGTGCCAGCAGCATAACGTGGGATCAGCCCCAGCATTTT.

The V call is TRBV2, the J call TRBJ2-1; 8 bases match TRBD1. The V segment lost 8 bases and the J segment 5 bases; nucleotides outside the gene matches: 5. This CDR3 is built from 13 residues. The germline gives CDR1 SNHLY, CDR2 FYNNEI. The CDR3 is CASRQGWDNEQFF. CDR3 in DNA: TGTGCCAGCCGACAGGGGTGGGACAATGAGCAGTTCTTC.

The chain links TRBV6-5 to TRBJ2-2; TRBD2 matches 8 bases. CDR3 length: 13 amino acids. J lost 0 bases, V lost 11 bases, and 2 bases had no gene match. Germline loops: CDR1 MNHEY, CDR2 SVGAGI. The CDR3 loop reads CAVTSANTGELFF. The DNA for the CDR3 is TGTGCCGTGACTAGCGCGAACACCGGGGAGCTGTTTTTT.

This chain connects TRBV28 to TRBJ1-4, with D perhaps matching TRBD1 (5 bases). From germline, CDR1 is MDHEN and CDR2 SYDVKM. Trimming removed 4 bases at V and 4 bases at J, with 13 bases between. The CDR3 contains 15 residues. Here the CDR3 reads CASSSPGTVNEKLFF. DNA of the CDR3: TGTGCCAGCAGTTCACCCGGGACCGTTAATGAAAAACTGTTTTTT.

The chain joins TRBV27 to TRBJ1-5, with 9 nucleotides matching TRBD1. The CDR3 totals 16 residues. V was clipped by 4 bases and J by 6 bases; unmatched bases: 10. CDR1 and CDR2 (germline): MNHEY, SMNVEV (reference sequence). This CDR3 is CASSSYPGQGFQPQHF. As DNA, the CDR3 is TGTGCCAGCAGTTCTTATCCGGGACAGGGTTTTCAGCCCCAGCATTTT.

The chain joins TRBV29-1 to TRBJ2-1; D perhaps matches TRBD2 (6 bases). Per germline, CDR1 SQVTM and CDR2 ANQGSEA. This CDR3 comprises 12 residues. Trimming left V 4 bases short and J 8 bases short, with 12 bases between. In DNA form, the CDR3 reads TGCAGCGTTGGCGCGTCGGGGGATGAGCAGTTCTTC. Translated, it gives CSVGASGDEQFF.

The chain joins TRBV18 to TRBJ2-7; D is uncertain. V lost 5 bases and J 3 bases, leaving 8 bases between the germline ends. The CDR3 covers 12 residues. The V gene's germline CDR1 is KGHSH and CDR2 LQKENI. DNA for the CDR3: TGTGCCAGCTCATCAAGCAGCTACGAGCAGTACTTC. Translated, it gives CASSSSSYEQYF.

This chain links TRBV5-1 with TRBJ1-1, with 7 bases aligning to TRBD1. The CDR3 sequence is 15 residues long. Germline V gene data show CDR1 as SGHRS and CDR2 as YFSETQ. V shed 4 bases and J 5 bases; nucleotides not matched to a gene: 11. As DNA, the CDR3 is TGCGCCAGCAGCCCACCCCGACAGGGAGGGACTGAAGCTTTCTTT. Protein: CASSPPRQGGTEAFF.

This clone was seen only once. The chain employs TRBV29-1 and TRBJ1-5; 8 bases agree with TRBD1. There are 13 residues in the CDR3. Germline V lookup: CDR1 SQVTM, CDR2 ANQGSEA. Unmatched junction bases numbered 3, after V lost 4 bases and J lost 4 bases. The CDR3 DNA reads TGCAGCGTTGGGACAGGGCGTAATCAGCCCCAGCATTTT. As protein: CSVGTGRNQPQHF. Looking up the rest from reference TRBV29-1 and TRBJ1-5 gives the full variable domain: SAVISQKPSRDICQRGTSLTIQCQVDSQVTMMFWYRQQPGQSLTLIATANQGSEATYESGFVIDKFPISRPNLTFSTLTVSNMSPEDSSIYLCSVGTGRNQPQHFGDGTRLSIL.

The J gene is TRBJ2-6, the V gene TRBV7-2; unclear D gene. There are 13 residues in the CDR3. Germline values: CDR1 SGHTA, CDR2 FQGNSA. Trimming took off 3 bases at V and 4 bases at J, with 4 bases between the two ends. CDR3: CASSFRGANVLTF. The CDR3 DNA follows: TGTGCCAGCAGCTTTCGAGGGGCCAACGTCCTGACTTTC.

This rearrangement joins TRBV29-1 to TRBJ1-1, with D possibly being TRBD1 (5 bases). Germline V gene data show CDR1 as SQVTM and CDR2 as ANQGSEA. There are 12 residues in the CDR3. V was cut by 7 bases and J by 1 base, with 10 bases left in between. DNA for the CDR3: TGCAGCGCCAAGACAGCGAACACTGAAGCTTTCTTT. Protein product: CSAKTANTEAFF.

This clone is categorized as medium-sized (0.01 to 0.1%). DNA of the CDR3: TGTGCCAGCAGTTTAATAGGGCTCGAGCAGTACTTC. Translated, it gives CASSLIGLEQYF. The V and J genes are TRBV28 and TRBJ2-7, with D uncertain. CDR1 and CDR2 from the germline V gene are MDHEN and SYDVKM. The CDR3 is made up of 12 amino acids. V lost 2 bases and J 6 bases, leaving 8 bases between the germline ends.

The V call is TRBV5-4, the J call TRBJ1-5; 8 bases are a match to TRBD1. V lost 4 bases and J lost 4; bases outside the gene matches: 4. The CDR3 extends over 14 amino acids. Per germline, CDR1 SGHNT and CDR2 YYREEE (reference sequence). In nucleotides, the CDR3 is TGTGCCAGCAGCCGACAGGGGTCAAATCAGCCCCAGCATTTT. Its protein is CASSRQGSNQPQHF.

The rearrangement uses TRBV5-1 and TRBJ1-2, with D possibly matching TRBD1 (5 bases). CDR1 SGHRS and CDR2 YFSETQ come from the germline V gene. This CDR3 contains 14 residues. V gave up 0 bases and J gave up 8 bases, with 14 bases separating them. Here the CDR3 reads CASSLDPGLRGYTF. The DNA for the CDR3 is TGCGCCAGCAGCTTGGATCCGGGACTAAGGGGCTACACCTTC.

The gene calls are TRBV12-5 and TRBJ2-7, with a weak D call TRBD2 (6 bases). Trimming removed 1 base at V and 2 bases at J, with 9 bases between. Germline V gene data show CDR1 as LGHNT and CDR2 as FRNRAP. The CDR3 has 14 residues. DNA for the CDR3: TGTGCTAGTGGTTTGGGGACTACCACCTACGAGCAGTACTTC. As protein: CASGLGTTTYEQYF.

The chain uses TRBV15 and TRBJ1-3; TRBD1 is a possible D gene (5 bases). V was trimmed by 0 bases and J by 3 bases, leaving 9 bases between them. This CDR3 comprises 15 residues. Germline lookup yields CDR1 LNHNV and CDR2 YYDKDF (reference sequence). The CDR3 sequence is CATSRDRRVGNTIYF. The CDR3 DNA follows: TGTGCCACCAGCAGAGATCGCAGGGTTGGAAACACCATATATTTT.

The rearrangement uses TRBV6-4 and TRBJ1-6; perhaps TRBD1 as D (5 bases). Trimming cost V 2 bases and J 11 bases, with 10 bases left between them. The CDR3 is made up of 13 amino acids. The germline V gene has CDR1 MRHNA and CDR2 SNTAGT. The CDR3 spells CASSDGGVAPLHF. DNA for the CDR3: TGTGCCAGCAGTGACGGGGGGGTGGCACCCCTCCACTTT.

The V call is TRBV5-4, the J call TRBJ2-7, with a tentative D call TRBD2 (6 bases). Germline V gene data show CDR1 as SGHNT and CDR2 as YYREEE (reference sequence). The CDR3 consists of 13 residues. The V and J ends lost 3 bases and 6 bases respectively, with 13 bases between them. CDR3 region: CASSSNPGVEQYF. Written as DNA, the CDR3 is TGTGCCAGCAGCTCGAACCCGGGGGTCGAGCAGTACTTC.

The chain joins TRBV30 to TRBJ2-7; possibly TRBD1 for D (5 bases). The CDR3 is 14 residues long. Germline V lookup: CDR1 GTSNPN, CDR2 SVGIG (reference sequence). Trimming cost V 4 bases and J 2 bases, with 15 bases left between them. The CDR3 coding sequence is TGTGCCTGGAAACAGGCAGGCTATACCTACGAGCAGTACTTC. It codes for CAWKQAGYTYEQYF.

The chain uses TRBV6-5 and TRBJ2-1; TRBD2 aligns across 9 bases. This CDR3 contains 16 residues. J lost 9 bases, V lost 0 bases, and 9 bases had no gene match. CDR1 MNHEY and CDR2 SVGAGI come from the germline V gene. The CDR3 DNA reads as TGTGCCAGCAGTTACTCGACGGCGGGGGGGCCCTTTGAGCAGTTCTTC. It translates to CASSYSTAGGPFEQFF.

This chain uses TRBV5-1 with TRBJ1-6; tentatively, D is TRBD1 (5 bases). Germline assignment: CDR1 SGHRS and CDR2 YFSETQ. The CDR3 consists of 16 residues. V lost 0 bases and J 2 bases, leaving 9 bases between the germline ends. The CDR3 region has the DNA TGCGCCAGCAGCTTGGGGGGGAGCACCTATAATTCACCCCTCCACTTT. Its protein is CASSLGGSTYNSPLHF.

V gene TRBV30 combines with J gene TRBJ1-1, with D possibly matching TRBD1 (5 bases). V lost 0 bases and J lost 3, with 14 bases in between. CDR1 and CDR2 (germline): GTSNPN, SVGIG (reference sequence). The CDR3 is 15 residues long. The CDR3 loop reads CAWSVRGPRDTEAFF. In DNA form, the CDR3 reads TGTGCCTGGAGTGTAAGGGGACCGAGGGACACTGAAGCTTTCTTT.

The rearrangement uses TRBV5-4 and TRBJ1-1, with 9 bases that match TRBD1. In germline, CDR1 is SGHNT, CDR2 YYREEE (reference sequence). CDR3 size: 15 residues. The trim removed 1 base at V and 1 base at J, leaving 2 bases unmatched. CDR3 nucleotide sequence: TGTGCCAGCAGCTTGAACAGGGGGCCGAACACTGAAGCTTTCTTT. It translates to CASSLNRGPNTEAFF.